One sample yielded the 9 T cell receptor beta chains listed below, sequenced in a study of early T cells in non-severe SARS-CoV-2 infection. TCRdb reprocessed the 5' RACE reads with MiXCR, giving one entry per CDR3 protein. The data hold 29,000 or so distinct CDR3 sequences, with 5% observed a single time. Sequences were obtained from whole blood. These TCRs come from an adult who was a healthcare worker with PCR-confirmed SARS-CoV-2 infection or an uninfected control (not recorded which).

This clonotype was seen ten or more times. The chain recombines TRBV11-2 with TRBJ2-5, with 12 bases identical to TRBD2. This CDR3 comprises 16 residues. Germline CDR1 reads SGHAT; CDR2 reads FQNNGV. J gave up 1 base and V 6 bases, and 6 bases lay outside the gene matches. The CDR3 sequence is CASRAPSGGAQETQYF. The CDR3 DNA follows: TGTGCCAGCAGGGCACCTAGCGGGGGGGCCCAAGAGACCCAGTACTTC. Using reference TRBV11-2 and TRBJ2-5 for the parts outside the CDR3, the full variable domain is EAGVAQSPRYKIIEKRQSVAFWCNPISGHATLYWYQQILGQGPKLLIQFQNNGVVDDSQLPKDRFSAERLKGVDSTLKIQPAKLEDSAVYLCASRAPSGGAQETQYFGPGTRLLVL.

This chain connects TRBV7-2 to TRBJ1-2, with D unclear. CDR1 SGHTA and CDR2 FQGNSA come from the germline V gene. Trimming shortened V by 4 bases and J by 0 bases, and 6 bases separated the two germline ends. The CDR3 is 13 residues long. In nucleotides, the CDR3 is TGTGCCAGCAGCTACGACACTAACTATGGCTACACCTTC. Translating gives CASSYDTNYGYTF.

This clonotype was observed at least ten times. V is TRBV4-1 and J is TRBJ2-1, with D hard to call. This CDR3 region has 14 residues. With 1 base removed from V and 8 bases from J, the gap between germline ends came to 12 bases. Germline V gives CDR1 MGHRA, CDR2 YSYEKL. The CDR3 DNA is TGCGCCAGCAGCCAAGTTGGGGTAGAGGATGAGCAGTTCTTC. Translating it yields CASSQVGVEDEQFF.

As regards this clonotype: A much larger clone sits a single nucleotide away, making a read error possible. This chain connects TRBV7-9 to TRBJ2-7, with D maybe TRBD1 (6 bases). Germline lookup yields CDR1 SEHNR and CDR2 FQNEAQ (reference sequence). The ends were cut back, 4 bases at V and 4 bases at J, with 17 bases in the middle. The CDR3 has 15 residues. CDR3 sequence reads: CASSSGSGASYEQYF. Written as DNA, the CDR3 is TGTGCCAGCAGCTCTGGGTCAGGGGCTTCTTACGAGCAGTACTTC.

This clonotype was found many times. The CDR3 reads CASSYRTGMNTEAFF. CDR3 coding DNA: TGTGCCAGCAGTTATAGAACAGGCATGAACACTGAAGCTTTCTTT. The V gene is TRBV6-5, the J gene TRBJ1-1; tentatively, D is TRBD1 (5 bases). Germline V gives CDR1 MNHEY, CDR2 SVGAGI. Trimming shortened V by 3 bases and J by 0 bases, and 11 bases separated the two germline ends. The CDR3 has 15 amino acids.

This clonotype has a handful of counts. The V call is TRBV27, the J call TRBJ1-2; unclear D gene. With 2 bases removed from V and 4 bases from J, the gap between germline ends came to 8 bases. The CDR3 loop spans 13 amino acids. From germline, CDR1 is MNHEY and CDR2 SMNVEV (reference sequence). This CDR3 reads CASSLQGFYGYTF. The CDR3 DNA reads as TGTGCCAGCAGTTTACAAGGGTTCTATGGCTACACCTTC.

This clonotype appeared a few times. This sequence joins TRBV12-3 or TRBV12-4 and TRBJ1-1; perhaps TRBD1 as D (5 bases). The CDR3 spans 14 residues. V lost 3 bases and J lost 4, with 12 bases in between. CDR3 residues: CASSFQVGTTEAFF. For the CDR3, the DNA is TGTGCCAGCAGTTTCCAGGTTGGGACCACTGAAGCTTTCTTT.

This clonotype was detected a few times. J is TRBJ2-7 and V is TRBV12-3 or TRBV12-4, with D maybe TRBD1 (5 bases). V gave up 4 bases and J gave up 4 bases, with 8 bases separating them. This CDR3 spans 12 amino acids. Here the CDR3 reads CASSSQGYEQYF. The DNA for the CDR3 is TGTGCCAGCAGTTCTCAGGGATACGAGCAGTACTTC.

This clonotype has a count of ten or more. The chain joins TRBV5-1 to TRBJ2-1; TRBD2 matches 7 bases. The V segment lost 4 bases and the J segment 0 bases; nucleotides outside the gene matches: 4. This CDR3 has 15 residues. The V gene's germline CDR1 is SGHRS and CDR2 YFSETQ. CDR3: CASSHTGGSYNEQFF. The CDR3 DNA follows: TGCGCCAGCAGCCACACGGGGGGCTCCTACAATGAGCAGTTCTTC.